The 8 T cell receptor beta chains in this list originate from one sample, sequenced in a study of T-cell memory formation after mild COVID-19. TCRdb reprocessed the 5' RACE reads with MiXCR, giving one entry per CDR3 protein. The sample carries 400,000 to 450,000 distinct CDR3 sequences, approximately 18% recorded once. Source material: PBMCs or a T cell subset sorted from them (not recorded which). These receptors were obtained from a man younger than 35 who had mild COVID-19 (a few samples of this study predate the infection). Cell type and time point are not known.

In this sample, this clonotype turned up a few times. V and J are TRBV20-1 and TRBJ2-5; D is undetermined. The germline gives CDR1 DFQATT, CDR2 SNEGSKA (reference sequence). Trimming stripped 0 bases from V and 2 bases from J, with 7 bases between. This CDR3 has 13 amino acids. The CDR3 here is CSAREGRQETQYF. The CDR3 region has the DNA TGCAGTGCTAGAGAGGGCAGGCAAGAGACCCAGTACTTC.

This clonotype was recorded once. The V and J genes are TRBV20-1 and TRBJ1-3, with D unclear. CDR1 and CDR2 from the germline V gene are DFQATT and SNEGSKA (reference sequence). The V end lost 3 bases, the J end lost 8 bases, and 8 bases lay between the germline ends. The CDR3 length is 11 residues. The CDR3 loop reads CSARGEDTIYF. The CDR3 bases are TGCAGTGCTAGGGGTGAAGACACCATATATTTT.

This clonotype was recorded a few times. The genes are TRBV11-2 and TRBJ2-5; D gene ambiguous. CDR3 length: 14 residues. Germline CDR1 SGHAT, CDR2 FQNNGV. V dropped 3 bases and J dropped 5 bases, with 13 bases sitting between them. CDR3 DNA sequence: TGTGCCAGCAGCTTTCTAGGTGTTTTTGAGACCCAGTACTTC. Protein product: CASSFLGVFETQYF.

This clonotype has a count of ten or more. CDR3 region: CSVGIQGDQPQHF. The CDR3 DNA is TGCAGCGTTGGGATACAGGGGGATCAGCCCCAGCATTTT. The gene calls are TRBV29-1 and TRBJ1-5, with 8 bases that match TRBD1. Trimming at V came to 4 bases and at J to 5 bases, leaving 4 bases not matched to a gene. The germline gives CDR1 SQVTM, CDR2 ANQGSEA. This CDR3 is 13 amino acids long.

This clonotype has a handful of counts. This chain uses TRBV7-6 with TRBJ2-7, with D perhaps TRBD2 (7 bases). CDR3 size: 16 residues. Per the germline V gene, CDR1 is SGHVS and CDR2 is FNYEAQ. The germline V and J ends were trimmed by 1 base and 0 bases, with 13 bases remaining between them. The CDR3 loop is CASSLDGGLFSYEQYF. CDR3 DNA sequence: TGTGCCAGCAGCTTAGACGGGGGGCTCTTCTCCTACGAGCAGTACTTC.

The CDR3 here is CSASPDRGGSQWQPQHF. CDR3 nucleotide sequence: TGCAGTGCTAGTCCGGACAGGGGAGGGTCACAATGGCAGCCCCAGCATTTT. The chain combines TRBV20-1 with TRBJ1-5, with 9 bases matching TRBD1. The CDR3 is 17 amino acids. J lost 7 bases, V lost 3 bases, and 16 bases had no gene match. Per the germline V gene, CDR1 is DFQATT and CDR2 is SNEGSKA (reference sequence).

V is TRBV9 and J is TRBJ2-7; weak D call: TRBD2 (5 bases). Trimming pared 3 bases from V and 3 bases from J, leaving 10 bases between. Germline V lookup: CDR1 SGDLS, CDR2 YYNGEE. CDR3 length: 13 residues. The DNA of the CDR3 is TGTGCCAGCAGCGGACCGGGGAGCTACGAGCAGTACTTC. Protein: CASSGPGSYEQYF.

This chain connects TRBV11-2 to TRBJ2-3, with TRBD2 matching 7 bases. The CDR3 contains 16 residues. Per germline, CDR1 SGHAT and CDR2 FQNNGV. The V segment lost 0 bases and the J segment 4 bases; nucleotides outside the gene matches: 7. The CDR3: CASSLDLRGEADTQYF. The CDR3 DNA is TGTGCCAGCAGCTTAGATTTACGGGGGGAGGCAGATACGCAGTATTTT.